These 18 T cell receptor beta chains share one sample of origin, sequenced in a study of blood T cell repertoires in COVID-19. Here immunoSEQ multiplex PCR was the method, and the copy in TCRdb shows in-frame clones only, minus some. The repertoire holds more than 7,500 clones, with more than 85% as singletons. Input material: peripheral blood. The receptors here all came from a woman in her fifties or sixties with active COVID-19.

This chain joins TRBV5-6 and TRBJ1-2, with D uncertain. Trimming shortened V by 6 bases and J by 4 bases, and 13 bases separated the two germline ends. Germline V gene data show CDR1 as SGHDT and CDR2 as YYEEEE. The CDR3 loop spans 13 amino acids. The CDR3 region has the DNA TGTGCCAGCACCCGGGGAGGAGGCTATGGCTACACCTTC. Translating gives CASTRGGGYGYTF.

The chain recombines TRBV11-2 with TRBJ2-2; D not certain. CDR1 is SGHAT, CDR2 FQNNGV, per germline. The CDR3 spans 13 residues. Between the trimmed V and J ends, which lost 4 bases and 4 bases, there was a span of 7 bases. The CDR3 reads CASSSPGTGELFF. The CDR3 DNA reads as TGTGCCAGCAGCTCCCCCGGCACCGGGGAGCTGTTTTTT.

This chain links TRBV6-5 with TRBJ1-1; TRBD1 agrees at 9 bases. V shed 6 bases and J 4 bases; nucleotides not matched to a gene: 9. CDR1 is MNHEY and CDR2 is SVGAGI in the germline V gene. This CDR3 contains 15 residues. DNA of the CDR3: TGTGCCAGCAGCTCAACAGGGGGCCGGAGCACTGAAGCTTTCTTT. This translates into CASSSTGGRSTEAFF.

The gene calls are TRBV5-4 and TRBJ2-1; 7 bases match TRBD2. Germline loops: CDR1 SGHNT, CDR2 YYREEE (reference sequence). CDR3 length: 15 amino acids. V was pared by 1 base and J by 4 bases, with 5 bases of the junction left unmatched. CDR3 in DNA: TGTGCCAGCAGCTTGTTAGCGGGTGGTTACAATGAGCAGTTCTTC. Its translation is CASSLLAGGYNEQFF.

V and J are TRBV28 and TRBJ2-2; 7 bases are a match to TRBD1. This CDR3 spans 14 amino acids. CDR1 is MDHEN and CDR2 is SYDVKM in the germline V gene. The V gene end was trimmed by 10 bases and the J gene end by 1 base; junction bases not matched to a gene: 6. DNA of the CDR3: TGTGCCACCTACAGGGGCATGAACACCGGGGAGCTGTTTTTT. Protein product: CATYRGMNTGELFF. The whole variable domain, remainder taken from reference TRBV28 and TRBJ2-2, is DVKVTQSSRYLVKRTGEKVFLECVQDMDHENMFWYRQDPGLGLRLIYFSYDVKMKEKGDIPEGYSVSREKKERFSLILESASTNQTSMYLCATYRGMNTGELFFGEGSRLTVL.

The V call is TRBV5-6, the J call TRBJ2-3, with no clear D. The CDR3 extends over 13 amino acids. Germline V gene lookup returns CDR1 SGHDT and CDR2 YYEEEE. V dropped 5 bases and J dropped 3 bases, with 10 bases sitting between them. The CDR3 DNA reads TGTGCCAGCAGGACTCTTACTACAGATACGCAGTATTTT. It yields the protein CASRTLTTDTQYF.

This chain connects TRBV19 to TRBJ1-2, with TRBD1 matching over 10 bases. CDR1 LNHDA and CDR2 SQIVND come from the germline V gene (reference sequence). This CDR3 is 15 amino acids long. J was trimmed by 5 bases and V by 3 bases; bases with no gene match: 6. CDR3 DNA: TGTGCCAGTAGTATGGCCGGGACAGGGGTTTATGGCTACACCTTC. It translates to CASSMAGTGVYGYTF.

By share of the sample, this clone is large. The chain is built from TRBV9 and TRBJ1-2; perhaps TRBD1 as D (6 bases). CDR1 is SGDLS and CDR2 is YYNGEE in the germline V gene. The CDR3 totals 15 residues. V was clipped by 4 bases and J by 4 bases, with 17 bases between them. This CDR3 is CASSNTQGFGYGYTF. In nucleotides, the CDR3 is TGTGCCAGCAGCAATACGCAGGGGTTCGGCTATGGCTACACCTTC.

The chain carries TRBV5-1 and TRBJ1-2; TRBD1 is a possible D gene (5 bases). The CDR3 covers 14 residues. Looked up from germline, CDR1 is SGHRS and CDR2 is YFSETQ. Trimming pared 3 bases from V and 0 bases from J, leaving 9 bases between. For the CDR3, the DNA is TGCGCCAGCAGCTCTCAGGGCGCTAACTATGGCTACACCTTC. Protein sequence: CASSSQGANYGYTF.

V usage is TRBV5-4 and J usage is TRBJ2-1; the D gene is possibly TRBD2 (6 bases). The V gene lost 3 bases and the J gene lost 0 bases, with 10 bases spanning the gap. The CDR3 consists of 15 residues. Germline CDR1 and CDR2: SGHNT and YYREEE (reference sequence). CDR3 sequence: CASSSTSSSYNEQFF. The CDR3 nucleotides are TGTGCCAGCAGCTCGACTAGTAGCTCCTACAATGAGCAGTTCTTC.

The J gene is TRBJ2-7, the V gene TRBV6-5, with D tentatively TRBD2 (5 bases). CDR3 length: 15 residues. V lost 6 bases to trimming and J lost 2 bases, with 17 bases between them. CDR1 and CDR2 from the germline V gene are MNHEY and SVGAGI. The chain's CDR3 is CASRGGLDPTYEQYF. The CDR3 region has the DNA TGTGCCAGCAGGGGCGGACTGGATCCAACCTACGAGCAGTACTTC.

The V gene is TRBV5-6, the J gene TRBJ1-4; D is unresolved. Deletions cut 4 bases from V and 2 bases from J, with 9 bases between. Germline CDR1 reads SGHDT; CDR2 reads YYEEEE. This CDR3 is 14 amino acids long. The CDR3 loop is CASSPSVTNEKLFF. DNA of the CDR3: TGTGCCAGCAGCCCGAGTGTGACTAATGAAAAACTGTTTTTT.

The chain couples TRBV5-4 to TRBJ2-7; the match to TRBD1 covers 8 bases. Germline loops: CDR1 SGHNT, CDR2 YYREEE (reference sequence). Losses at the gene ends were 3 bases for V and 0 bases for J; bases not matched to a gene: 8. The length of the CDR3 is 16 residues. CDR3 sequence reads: CASSSSAGQDSYEQYF. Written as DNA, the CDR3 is TGTGCCAGCAGCTCCTCCGCGGGACAGGACTCCTACGAGCAGTACTTC.

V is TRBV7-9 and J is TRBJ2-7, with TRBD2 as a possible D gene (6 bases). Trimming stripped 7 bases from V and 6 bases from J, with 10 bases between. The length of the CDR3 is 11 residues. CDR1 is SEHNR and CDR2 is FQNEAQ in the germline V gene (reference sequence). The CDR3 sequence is CASIRDSEQYF. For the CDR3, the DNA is TGTGCCAGCATTCGGGACTCCGAGCAGTACTTC.

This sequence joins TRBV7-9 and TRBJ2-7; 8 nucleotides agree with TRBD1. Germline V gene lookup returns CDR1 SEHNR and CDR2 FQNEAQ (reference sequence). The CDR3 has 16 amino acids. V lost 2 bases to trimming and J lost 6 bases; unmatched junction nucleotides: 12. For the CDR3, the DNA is TGTGCCAGCAGCTTAATAGGGACAGGTGTAATCGGCGAGCAGTACTTC. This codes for CASSLIGTGVIGEQYF.

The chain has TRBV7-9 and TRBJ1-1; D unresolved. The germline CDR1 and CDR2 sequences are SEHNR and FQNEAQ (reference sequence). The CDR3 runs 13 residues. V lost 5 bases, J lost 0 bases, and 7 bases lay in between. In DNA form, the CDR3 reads TGTGCCAGCAGCATAGACATGAACACTGAAGCTTTCTTT. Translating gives CASSIDMNTEAFF.

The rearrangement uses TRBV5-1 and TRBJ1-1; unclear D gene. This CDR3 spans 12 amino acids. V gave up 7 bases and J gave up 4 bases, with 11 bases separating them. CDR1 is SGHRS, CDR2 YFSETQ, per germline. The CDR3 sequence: CASAESGTEAFF. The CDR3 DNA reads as TGCGCCAGCGCTGAGAGTGGCACTGAAGCTTTCTTT.

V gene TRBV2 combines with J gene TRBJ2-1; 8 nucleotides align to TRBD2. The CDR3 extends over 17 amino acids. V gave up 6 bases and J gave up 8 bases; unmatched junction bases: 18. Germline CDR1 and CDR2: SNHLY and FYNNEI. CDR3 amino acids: CASRTHIPGLVIDEQFF. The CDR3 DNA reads TGTGCCAGCAGGACTCACATACCGGGACTAGTAATAGATGAGCAGTTCTTC. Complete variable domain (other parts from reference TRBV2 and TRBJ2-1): EPEVTQTPSHQVTQMGQEVILRCVPISNHLYFYWYRQILGQKVEFLVSFYNNEISEKSEIFDDQFSVERPDGSNFTLKIRSTKLEDSAMYFCASRTHIPGLVIDEQFFGPGTRLTVL.